This is a list of T cell receptor beta chains from one sample in a study of T-cell memory formation after mild COVID-19. One entry per CDR3 protein, called by TCRdb with MiXCR from the 5' RACE reads. The table lists roughly 86,000 distinct CDR3 sequences, about 13% of them singletons. Source material: PBMCs or a T cell subset sorted from them (not recorded which). Source of these receptors: an adult woman who had mild COVID-19 (a few samples of this study predate the infection). Cell type and time point are not known. Each CDR3 is given with its conserved first and last residue. A D gene is named only where the DNA matches it firmly. The size entry is marked missing in some rows and otherwise reads once, few, many or a size class.

TRBJ2-1 TRBV4-1 . . TGCGCCAGCAGCTCCCGACAGGGAGGGGACAATGAGCAGTTCTTC CASSSRQGGDNEQFF
TRBJ2-6 TRBV12-3/TRBV12-4 . . TGTGCCAGCAGTTTAGCGCCAGGGCTCTCTGGGGCCAACGTCCTGACTTTC CASSLAPGLSGANVLTF
TRBJ2-1 TRBV19 . TRBD2 TGTGCCAGTAGCCTAGCGGGAGTGGCCTACAATGAGCAGTTCTTC CASSLAGVAYNEQFF
TRBJ2-2 TRBV5-1 . TRBD2 TGCGCCAGCAGCTTGGTAGCGGGGACCGGGGAGCTGTTTTTT CASSLVAGTGELFF
TRBJ2-3 TRBV7-6 . . TGTGCCAGCAGGGACCGCGAGACCACAGATACGCAGTATTTT CASRDRETTDTQYF
TRBJ2-7 TRBV7-8 . TRBD1 TGTGCCAGCAGCAAAGCCGGGACAGGGGGGTACGAGCAGTACTTC CASSKAGTGGYEQYF
TRBJ1-2 TRBV5-6 few TRBD1 TGTGCCAGCAGCTTAGGCCTGGGACAGCACACCTATGGCTACACCTTC CASSLGLGQHTYGYTF
TRBJ2-1 TRBV4-1 few . TGCGCCAGCAGCCAAGATTCGGCGCGGCGAGGAGAACACAGCAATGAGCAGTTCTTC CASSQDSARRGEHSNEQFF
TRBJ2-1 TRBV7-6 few TRBD2 TGTGCCAGCAGCCCAACGGGACTAGCGGCTGACAATGAGCAGTTCTTC CASSPTGLAADNEQFF
TRBJ2-3 TRBV7-9 . . TGTGCCAGCAGCTACCCTATGCTCTTTAGCGGAACCCGCACAGATACGCAGTATTTT CASSYPMLFSGTRTDTQYF
TRBJ2-1 TRBV20-1 . TRBD1 TGCAGTGCTGGGATTAGGGAACAGGGGGCTGTATACAATGAGCAGTTCTTC CSAGIREQGAVYNEQFF
TRBJ2-1 TRBV7-2 few . TGTGCCAGCAGCTTAGACCGCTTGGGGGCGGGCCGTAATGAGCAGTTCTTC CASSLDRLGAGRNEQFF
TRBJ1-1 TRBV7-6 few . TGTGCCAGCAGCCCCCAGGTGGGGTTGGGAGCTTTCTTT CASSPQVGLGAFF
TRBJ1-2 TRBV29-1 few . TGCAGCGTCCATATCAGTGTTCCGGGTGGCTATGGCTACACCTTC CSVHISVPGGYGYTF
TRBJ1-6 TRBV3-1 many . TGTGCCAGCAGCCAAGAATATTCACCCCTCCACTTT CASSQEYSPLHF
TRBJ1-2 TRBV4-1 few . TGCGCCAGCAGCGGACTTATGGGACGGTCCTATGGCTACACCTTC CASSGLMGRSYGYTF
TRBJ1-5 TRBV5-6 . . TGTGCCAGCAGCTTGACGACGGGAAATCAGCCCCAGCATTTT CASSLTTGNQPQHF
TRBJ1-1 TRBV7-9 . TRBD1 TGTGCCAGCAGCTTTCACCGGACAGGGAGCACTGAAGCTTTCTTT CASSFHRTGSTEAFF
TRBJ2-5 TRBV28 few . TGTGCCAGCAGTTTAATATCGGAGGGCGAGACCCAGTACTTC CASSLISEGETQYF
TRBJ1-5 TRBV24-1 . TRBD1 TGTGCCACCAGTGACTCGGACAGGGCGGACCAGCCCCAGCATTTT CATSDSDRADQPQHF
TRBJ1-1 TRBV2 . . TGTGCCAGCAAGCACCCGGGCTCCCCGGACGTGAACACTGAAGCTTTCTTT CASKHPGSPDVNTEAFF
TRBJ2-2 TRBV10-3 few . TGTGCCACCTCCAGGACGGGAGTAGGATCCGGGGAGCTGTTTTTT CATSRTGVGSGELFF
TRBJ2-1 TRBV7-9 . . TGTGCCAGCAGCGACACGACAGGTAACAATGAGCAGTTCTTC CASSDTTGNNEQFF
TRBJ1-1 TRBV20-1 . . TGCAGTGCTATACAGGAGAAAGCAATCAACACTGAAGCTTTCTTT CSAIQEKAINTEAFF
TRBJ1-2 TRBV4-3 few . TGCGCCAGCAGCCAAGACCTGACACGCCTCGGGTACTATGGCTACACCTTC CASSQDLTRLGYYGYTF
TRBJ1-2 TRBV9 . TRBD1 TGTGCCAGCAGCGCGAGACAGGGGGCCTATGGCTACACCTTC CASSARQGAYGYTF
TRBJ1-1 TRBV11-1 . . TGTGCCAGCAGCTTATGGGGGGCGACGAACACTGAAGCTTTCTTT CASSLWGATNTEAFF
TRBJ1-5 TRBV3-1 . . TGTGCCAGCAGCCAACACAGAACGCGACAGGCCCCGTGCAATCAGCCCCAGCATTTT CASSQHRTRQAPCNQPQHF
TRBJ2-5 TRBV20-1 . TRBD2 TGCAGTGCTAGAGACCGGACTAGCGGGACCTTGCAAGAGACCCAGTACTTC CSARDRTSGTLQETQYF
TRBJ2-1 TRBV29-1 . . TGCAGCGTTGAAGATCTTTGGAACAATGAGCAGTTCTTC CSVEDLWNNEQFF
TRBJ2-1 TRBV5-1 . TRBD2 TGCGCCAGCAGCCAGGGGACTAGCGGACACTACAATGAGCAGTTCTTC CASSQGTSGHYNEQFF
TRBJ2-1 TRBV20-1 few TRBD2 TGCAGTGCTACCGGGGATAGCGGGGACAATGAGCAGTTCTTC CSATGDSGDNEQFF
TRBJ2-7 TRBV15 . TRBD1 TGTGCCACCAGCAGAGTCCACGGACAGGGGGTCTACGAGCAGTACTTC CATSRVHGQGVYEQYF
TRBJ2-1 TRBV15 few TRBD1 TGTGCCACCAGCCCGGGACAGGGAGGGAATGAGCAGTTCTTC CATSPGQGGNEQFF
TRBJ2-7 TRBV12-3/TRBV12-4 many . TGTGCCAGCAGTTTAATAAGTGCGGGAAATCCCTACGAGCAGTACTTC CASSLISAGNPYEQYF
TRBJ2-1 TRBV6-5 few . TGTGCCACGGACTCCTACAATGAGCAGTTCTTC CATDSYNEQFF
TRBJ1-1 TRBV11-1 few . TGTGCCAGCAGCTCCCTCGAGAACACTGAAGCTTTCTTT CASSSLENTEAFF
TRBJ1-2 TRBV5-1 . . TGCGCCAGCAGCTTGGCCATTGGGGGGAACGGCTACACCTTC CASSLAIGGNGYTF
TRBJ1-1 TRBV4-1 few TRBD1 TGCGCCAGCAGTCCCGCGACAGGGTCGAACACTGAAGCTTTCTTT CASSPATGSNTEAFF
TRBJ2-4 TRBV29-1 . . TGCAGCGTTTTCGTAGTGGGGGAAAACATTCAGTACTTC CSVFVVGENIQYF
TRBJ1-2 TRBV9 few TRBD1 TGTGCCAGCAGCCTCCAGGGGGACAAGGATGGCTACACCTTC CASSLQGDKDGYTF
TRBJ2-1 TRBV20-1 few TRBD2 TGCAGTGCTAGAGACGGCGGGGGGGTTATTGAGCAGTTCTTC CSARDGGGVIEQFF
TRBJ1-2 TRBV12-3/TRBV12-4 few . TGTGCCAGCAGTTTAAGGAACGAGGGAAGGGGCTACACCTTC CASSLRNEGRGYTF
TRBJ1-1 TRBV4-3 . . TGCGCCAGCAGCCAGTATCGTGCAAGGGGGACTGAAGCTTTCTTT CASSQYRARGTEAFF
TRBJ1-4 TRBV12-3/TRBV12-4 . . TGTGCCAGCAGCCGATCCGGGTCCCGAAATGAAAAACTGTTTTTT CASSRSGSRNEKLFF
TRBJ1-2 TRBV4-1 . . TGCGCCAGCAGCCTTCAGGACACCTATGGCTACACCTTC CASSLQDTYGYTF
TRBJ1-1 TRBV12-3/TRBV12-4 . . TGTGCCAGCAGTTTAAGGAACACTGAAGCTTTCTTT CASSLRNTEAFF
TRBJ2-1 TRBV6-6 few . TGTGCCAGTCTTGACAAGTACAATGAGCAGTTCTTC CASLDKYNEQFF
TRBJ2-5 TRBV20-1 few . TGCAGTGCTAGGAATCGACTAGATAGGACCCAGTACTTC CSARNRLDRTQYF
TRBJ2-7 TRBV4-1 few . TGCGCCAGCAGCTCTGGGGACGCTCGCGAGCAGTACTTC CASSSGDAREQYF
TRBJ2-7 TRBV6-2/TRBV6-3 few . TGTGCCAGCAGAGACCCCAGGGATTCCTACGAGCAGTACTTC CASRDPRDSYEQYF
TRBJ2-1 TRBV20-1 few . TGCAGTGCTAGAGGACTAGAGTTCTACAATGAGCAGTTCTTC CSARGLEFYNEQFF
TRBJ2-1 TRBV7-9 . . TGTGCCAGCTTCGGGGAAACCTCCTACAATGAGCAGTTCTTC CASFGETSYNEQFF